A selection of T cell receptor beta chains follows, all from one sample in a study of cytomegalovirus exposure and HLA in healthy donors. Profiled with immunoSEQ multiplex PCR; TCRdb holds only in-frame clones, not every one. Of 310,000 or so clones listed, over 85% are singletons. The sample comprised PBMCs. These receptors all stem from a woman aged 18-35 years in good health and CMV-seronegative. Each CDR3 is given with its conserved first and last residue.

TRBJ2-7 TRBV5-6 CASSLGQTQRQYF
TRBJ1-2 TRBV7-9 CASSFLRSYGYTF
TRBJ1-1 TRBV7-9 CASSSTGTEAFF
TRBJ2-3 TRBV7-3 CASSSSPSSTYTDTQYF
TRBJ2-3 TRBV9 CASSVSSGGTDTQYF
TRBJ1-2 TRBV4-1 CASSQRPAGGDYGYTF
TRBJ2-2 TRBV10-1 CASSDQGTNTGELFF
TRBJ2-7 TRBV6-5 CASSPSGSYEQYF
TRBJ2-5 TRBV13 CASSLRGGQETQYF
TRBJ1-1 TRBV19 CASSEQGALEAFF
TRBJ1-1 TRBV5-5 CASSLDTGFMNTEAFF
TRBJ1-1 TRBV5-5 CASSLDGTANTEAFF
TRBJ2-3 TRBV5-5 CASSLRDRYKYSTDTQYF
TRBJ1-1 TRBV11-2 CASSLGVQGSTEAFF
TRBJ1-5 TRBV5-6 CASSFQGAVQPQHF
TRBJ2-7 TRBV6-6 CAARSPIVSEQYF
TRBJ2-3 TRBV10-3 CAISSRDTQYF
TRBJ2-1 TRBV28 CASSLGTSGGPSSYNEQFF
TRBJ1-5 TRBV2 CASSESDPRGNQPQHF
TRBJ1-1 TRBV9 CASSVAGGTMNTEAFF
TRBJ2-3 TRBV14 CASSQVKLDSITDTQYF
TRBJ2-3 TRBV15 CATSRGQGVSDTQYF
TRBJ2-7 TRBV6-1 CASSEDRGKQYF
TRBJ2-5 TRBV10-2 CASTLAGVETQYF
TRBJ1-5 TRBV29-1 CSVGTGIKNQPQHF
TRBJ1-2 TRBV6-1 CASSEKGRGHGYTF
TRBJ2-2 TRBV18 CASSPPPGERSTGELFF
TRBJ2-1 TRBV27 CASSRQGIYEQFF
TRBJ1-3 TRBV27 CASSSRQGGNTIYF
TRBJ1-1 TRBV19 CASSPNDLRGTEAFF
TRBJ1-5 TRBV6-5 CASSLGALNQPQHF
TRBJ2-1 TRBV11-1 CASSFIRGGAGEQFF
TRBJ2-7 TRBV2 CASSLERSSYEQYF
. TRBV7-9 CASEGVYEQYF
TRBJ2-5 TRBV10-3 CAISTGFQETQYF
TRBJ2-7 TRBV5-1 CASSLEAGTYEQYF
TRBJ2-2 TRBV9 CASSARLNPQVTGELFF
TRBJ1-1 TRBV9 CASSPGKGRAEAFF
TRBJ2-7 TRBV7-6 CASSLAPGHPYEQYF
TRBJ2-1 TRBV10-3 CAISESLRGEQFF
TRBJ2-7 TRBV4-2 CASSFTASYEQYF
TRBJ1-1 TRBV4-1 CASSQVAAVGWNTEAFF
TRBJ2-3 TRBV5-6 CASSSRLTDTQYF
TRBJ2-4 TRBV7-3 CASSPNPDRGSKNIQYF
TRBJ2-3 TRBV10-3 CAIGLSGTGATDTQYF
TRBJ2-7 TRBV15 CATGRTGVSYEQYF
TRBJ1-2 TRBV6-5 CASSARGQFTGYTF
TRBJ2-7 TRBV27 CASATDRGGEQYF
TRBJ2-1 TRBV5-4 CASSLTSGSIYNEQFF
TRBJ1-3 TRBV9 CASSGTANTIYF
TRBJ1-2 TRBV6-5 CASSYSMTGSYGYTF
TRBJ2-5 TRBV9 CASSVGLAGGPRETQYF
TRBJ2-7 TRBV7-6 CASSLGIGASYEQYF